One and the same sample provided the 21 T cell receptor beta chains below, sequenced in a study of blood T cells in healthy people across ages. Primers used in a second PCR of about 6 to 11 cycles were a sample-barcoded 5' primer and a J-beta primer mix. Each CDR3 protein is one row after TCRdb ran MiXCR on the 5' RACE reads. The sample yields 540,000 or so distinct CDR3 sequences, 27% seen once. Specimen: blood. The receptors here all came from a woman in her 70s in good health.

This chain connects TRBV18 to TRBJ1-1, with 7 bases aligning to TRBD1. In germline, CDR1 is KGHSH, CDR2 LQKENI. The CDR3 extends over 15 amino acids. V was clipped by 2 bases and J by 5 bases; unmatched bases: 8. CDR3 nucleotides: TGTGCCAGCTCACCATCTCGGGCAGGGGGGACTGAAGCTTTCTTT. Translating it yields CASSPSRAGGTEAFF.

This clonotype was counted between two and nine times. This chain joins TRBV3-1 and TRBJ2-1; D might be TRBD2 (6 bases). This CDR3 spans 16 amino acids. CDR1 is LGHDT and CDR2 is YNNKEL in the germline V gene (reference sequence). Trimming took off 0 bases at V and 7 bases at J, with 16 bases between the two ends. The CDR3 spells CASSQDGAGKRNEQFF. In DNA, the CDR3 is TGTGCCAGCAGCCAAGACGGGGCGGGGAAGCGGAATGAGCAGTTCTTC.

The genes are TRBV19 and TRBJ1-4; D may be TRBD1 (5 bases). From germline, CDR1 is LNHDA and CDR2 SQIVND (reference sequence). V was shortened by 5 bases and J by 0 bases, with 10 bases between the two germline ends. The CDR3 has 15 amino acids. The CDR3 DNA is TGTGCCAGTAGTGGACGACAGTCAACTAATGAAAAACTGTTTTTT. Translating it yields CASSGRQSTNEKLFF.

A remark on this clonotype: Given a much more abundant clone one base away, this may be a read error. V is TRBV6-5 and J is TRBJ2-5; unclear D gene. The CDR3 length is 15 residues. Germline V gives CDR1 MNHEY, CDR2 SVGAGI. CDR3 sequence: CTSSYSPKRTETQYF. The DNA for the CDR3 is TGTACCAGCAGTTACTCTCCTAAGAGGACGGAGACCCAGTACTTC.

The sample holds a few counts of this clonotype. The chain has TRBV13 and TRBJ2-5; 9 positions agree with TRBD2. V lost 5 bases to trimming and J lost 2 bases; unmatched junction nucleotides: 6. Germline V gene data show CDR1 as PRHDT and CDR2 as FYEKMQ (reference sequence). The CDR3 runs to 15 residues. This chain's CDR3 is CASSEDSGGQETQYF. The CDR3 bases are TGTGCCAGCAGCGAGGATAGCGGGGGACAAGAGACCCAGTACTTC.

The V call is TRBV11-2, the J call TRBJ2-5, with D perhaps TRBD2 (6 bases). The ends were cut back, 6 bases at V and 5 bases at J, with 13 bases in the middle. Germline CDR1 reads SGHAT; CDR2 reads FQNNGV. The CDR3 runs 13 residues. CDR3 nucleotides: TGTGCCAGCAGGACTAGGGCAGGGGAGACCCAGTACTTC. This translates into CASRTRAGETQYF. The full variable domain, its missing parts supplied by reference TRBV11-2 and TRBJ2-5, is EAGVAQSPRYKIIEKRQSVAFWCNPISGHATLYWYQQILGQGPKLLIQFQNNGVVDDSQLPKDRFSAERLKGVDSTLKIQPAKLEDSAVYLCASRTRAGETQYFGPGTRLLVL.

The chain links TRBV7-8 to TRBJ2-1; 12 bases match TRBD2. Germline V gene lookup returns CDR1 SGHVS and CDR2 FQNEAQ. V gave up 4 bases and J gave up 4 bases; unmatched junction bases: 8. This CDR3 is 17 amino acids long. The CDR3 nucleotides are TGTGCCAGCAGCTCCCGACTAGCGGGGGTGGGATACAATGAGCAGTTCTTC. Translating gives CASSSRLAGVGYNEQFF.

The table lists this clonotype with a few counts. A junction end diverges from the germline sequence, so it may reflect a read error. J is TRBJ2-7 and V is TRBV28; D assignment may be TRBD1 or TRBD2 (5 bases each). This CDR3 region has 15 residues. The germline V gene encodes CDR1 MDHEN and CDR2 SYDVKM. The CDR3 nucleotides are TGTGCCTGCAGTTCCCCGGGACGTACAATCTACGAGCAGTACTTC. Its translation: CACSSPGRTIYEQYF.

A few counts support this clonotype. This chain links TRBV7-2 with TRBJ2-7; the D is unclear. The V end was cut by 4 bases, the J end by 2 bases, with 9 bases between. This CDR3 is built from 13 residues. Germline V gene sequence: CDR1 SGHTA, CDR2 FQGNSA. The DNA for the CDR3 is TGTGCCAGCAGCTACTCCTTTGCCTACGAGCAGTACTTC. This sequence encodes CASSYSFAYEQYF.

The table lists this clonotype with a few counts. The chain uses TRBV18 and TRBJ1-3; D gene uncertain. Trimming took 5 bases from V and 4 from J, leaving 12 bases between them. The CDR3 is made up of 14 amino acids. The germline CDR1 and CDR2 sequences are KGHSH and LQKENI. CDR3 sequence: CASSGGSGGNTIYF. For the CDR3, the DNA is TGTGCCAGCTCAGGTGGCAGTGGAGGAAACACCATATATTTT.

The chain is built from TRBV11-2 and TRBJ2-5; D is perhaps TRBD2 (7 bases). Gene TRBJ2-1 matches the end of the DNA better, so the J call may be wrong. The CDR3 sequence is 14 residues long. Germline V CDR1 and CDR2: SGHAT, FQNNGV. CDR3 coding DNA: TGTGCCAGCAGCTTCTCGGGGGGCCGCAATGAGCAGTTCTTC. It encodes CASSFSGGRNEQFF.

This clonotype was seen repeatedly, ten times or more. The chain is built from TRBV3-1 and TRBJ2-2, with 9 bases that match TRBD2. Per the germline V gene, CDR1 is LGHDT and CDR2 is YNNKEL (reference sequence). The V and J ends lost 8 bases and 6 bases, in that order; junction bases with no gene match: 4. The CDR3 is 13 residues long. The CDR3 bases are TGTGCCAGCGCGGGGGGGGTCGCCGGGGAGCTGTTTTTT. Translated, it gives CASAGGVAGELFF.

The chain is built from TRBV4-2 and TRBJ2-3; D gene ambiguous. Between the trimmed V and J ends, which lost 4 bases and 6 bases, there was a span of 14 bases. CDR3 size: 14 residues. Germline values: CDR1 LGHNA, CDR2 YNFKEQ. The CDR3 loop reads CASSPQGSEDTQYF. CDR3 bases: TGTGCCAGCAGCCCCCAAGGGTCGGAGGATACGCAGTATTTT.

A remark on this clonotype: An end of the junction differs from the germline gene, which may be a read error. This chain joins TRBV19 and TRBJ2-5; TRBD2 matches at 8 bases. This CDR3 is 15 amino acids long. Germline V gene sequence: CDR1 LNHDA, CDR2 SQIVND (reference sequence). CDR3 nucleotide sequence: TGTGCCAGTAGTATGAGACTAGCGAACGAGGAGACCCAGTACTTT. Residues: CASSMRLANEETQYF.

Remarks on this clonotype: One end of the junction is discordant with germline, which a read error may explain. CDR3 amino acids: CASSPLVADYTGTQYF. The DNA for the CDR3 is TGTGCCAGCAGCCCCCTTGTAGCGGACTACACAGGTACGCAGTATTTT. The chain couples TRBV14 to TRBJ2-3; TRBD2 is a possible D gene (6 bases). The CDR3 runs to 16 residues. In germline, CDR1 is SGHDN, CDR2 FVKESK.

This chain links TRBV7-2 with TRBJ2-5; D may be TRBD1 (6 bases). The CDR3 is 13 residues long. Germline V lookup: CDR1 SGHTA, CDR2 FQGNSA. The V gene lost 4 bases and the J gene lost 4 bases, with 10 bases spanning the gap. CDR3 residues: CASSSDRRETQYF. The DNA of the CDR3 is TGTGCCAGCAGCTCGGACAGAAGAGAGACCCAGTACTTC.

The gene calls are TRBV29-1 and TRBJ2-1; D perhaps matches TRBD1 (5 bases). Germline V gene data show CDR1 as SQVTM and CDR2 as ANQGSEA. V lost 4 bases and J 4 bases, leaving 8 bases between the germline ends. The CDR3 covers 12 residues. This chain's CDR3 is CSVGRQYNEQFF. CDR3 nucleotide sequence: TGCAGCGTTGGTAGACAGTACAATGAGCAGTTCTTC.

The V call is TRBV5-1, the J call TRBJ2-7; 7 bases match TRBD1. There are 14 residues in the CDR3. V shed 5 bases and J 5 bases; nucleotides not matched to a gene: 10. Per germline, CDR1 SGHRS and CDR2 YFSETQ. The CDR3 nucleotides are TGCGCCAGCAGTCCCGGGACAGAGATACACGAGCAGTACTTC. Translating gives CASSPGTEIHEQYF. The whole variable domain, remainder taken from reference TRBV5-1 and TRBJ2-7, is KAGVTQTPRYLIKTRGQQVTLSCSPISGHRSVSWYQQTPGQGLQFLFEYFSETQRNKGNFPGRFSGRQFSNSRSEMNVSTLELGDSALYLCASSPGTEIHEQYFGPGTRLTVT.

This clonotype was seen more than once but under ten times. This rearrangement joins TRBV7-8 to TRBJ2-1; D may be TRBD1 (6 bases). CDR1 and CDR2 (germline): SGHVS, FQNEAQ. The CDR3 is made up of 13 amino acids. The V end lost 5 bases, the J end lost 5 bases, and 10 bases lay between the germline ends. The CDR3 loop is CASSKDRNNEQFF. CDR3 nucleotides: TGTGCCAGCAGCAAGGACAGAAACAATGAGCAGTTCTTC.

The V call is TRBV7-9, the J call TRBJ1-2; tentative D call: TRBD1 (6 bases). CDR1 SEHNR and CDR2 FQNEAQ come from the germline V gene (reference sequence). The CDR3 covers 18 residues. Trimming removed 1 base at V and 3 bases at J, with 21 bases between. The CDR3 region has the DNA TGTGCCAGCAGCTTAGATTGGGGGCGCGCTATTTCTCACTATGGCTACACCTTC. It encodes CASSLDWGRAISHYGYTF.

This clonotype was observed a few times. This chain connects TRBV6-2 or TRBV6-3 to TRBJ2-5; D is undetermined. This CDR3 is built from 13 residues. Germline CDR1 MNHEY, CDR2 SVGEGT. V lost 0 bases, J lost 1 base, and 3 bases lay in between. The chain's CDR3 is CASSYSFQETQYF. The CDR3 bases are TGTGCCAGCAGTTACTCCTTCCAAGAGACCCAGTACTTC.